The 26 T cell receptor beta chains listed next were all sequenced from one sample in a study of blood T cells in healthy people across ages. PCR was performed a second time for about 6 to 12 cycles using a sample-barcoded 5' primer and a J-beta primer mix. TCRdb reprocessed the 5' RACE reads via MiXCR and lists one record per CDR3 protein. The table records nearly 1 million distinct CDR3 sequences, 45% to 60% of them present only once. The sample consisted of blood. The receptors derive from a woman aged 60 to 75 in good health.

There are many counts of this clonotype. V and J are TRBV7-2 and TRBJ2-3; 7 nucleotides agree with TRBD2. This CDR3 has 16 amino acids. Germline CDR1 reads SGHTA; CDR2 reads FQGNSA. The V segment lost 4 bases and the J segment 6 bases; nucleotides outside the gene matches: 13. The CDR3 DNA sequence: TGTGCCAGCAGCTCACCCCGGGACTACATGGGCGATACGCAGTATTTT. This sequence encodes CASSSPRDYMGDTQYF.

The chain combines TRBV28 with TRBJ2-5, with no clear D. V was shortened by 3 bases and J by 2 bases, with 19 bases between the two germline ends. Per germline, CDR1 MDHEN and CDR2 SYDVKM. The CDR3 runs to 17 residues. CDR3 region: CASSFTVSNPLQETQYF. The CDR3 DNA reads TGTGCCAGCAGTTTTACGGTGTCAAATCCTCTGCAAGAGACCCAGTACTTC.

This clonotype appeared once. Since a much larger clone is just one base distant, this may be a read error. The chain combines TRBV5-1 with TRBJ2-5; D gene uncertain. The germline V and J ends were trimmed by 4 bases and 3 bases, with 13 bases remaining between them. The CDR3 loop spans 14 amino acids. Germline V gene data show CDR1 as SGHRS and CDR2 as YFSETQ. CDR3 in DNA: TGCGCCAGCAGCGTGGGCCAGGAAGAAGAGACCCAGTACTTC. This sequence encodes CASSVGQEEETQYF.

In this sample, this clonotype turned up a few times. CDR3 nucleotides: TGCGCCAGCAGCCTGACAACGGGAGCGGGCGAGCAGTTCTTC. Its protein is CASSLTTGAGEQFF. J is TRBJ2-1 and V is TRBV5-1, with a possible D match to TRBD2 (6 bases). Trimming left V 4 bases short and J 10 bases short, with 18 bases between. From germline, CDR1 is SGHRS and CDR2 YFSETQ. The CDR3 consists of 14 residues.

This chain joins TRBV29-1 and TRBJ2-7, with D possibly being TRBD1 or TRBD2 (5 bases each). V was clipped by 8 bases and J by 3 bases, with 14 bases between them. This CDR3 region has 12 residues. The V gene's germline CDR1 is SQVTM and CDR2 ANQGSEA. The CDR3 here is CSYRGPGYEQYF. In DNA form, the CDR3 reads TGCAGCTATAGGGGACCGGGCTACGAGCAGTACTTC.

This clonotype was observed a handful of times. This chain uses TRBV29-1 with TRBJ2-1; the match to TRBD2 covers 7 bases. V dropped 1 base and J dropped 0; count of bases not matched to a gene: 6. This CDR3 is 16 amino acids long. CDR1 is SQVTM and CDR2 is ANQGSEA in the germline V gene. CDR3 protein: CSVEGLAESSYNEQFF. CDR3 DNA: TGCAGCGTTGAAGGTCTAGCGGAAAGCTCCTACAATGAGCAGTTCTTC.

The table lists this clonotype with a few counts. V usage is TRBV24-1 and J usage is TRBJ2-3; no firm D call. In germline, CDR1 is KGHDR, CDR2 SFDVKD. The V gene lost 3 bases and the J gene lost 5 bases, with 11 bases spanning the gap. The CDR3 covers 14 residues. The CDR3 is CATSDSRGGDTQYF. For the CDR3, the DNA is TGTGCCACCAGTGATAGCCGAGGTGGAGATACGCAGTATTTT.

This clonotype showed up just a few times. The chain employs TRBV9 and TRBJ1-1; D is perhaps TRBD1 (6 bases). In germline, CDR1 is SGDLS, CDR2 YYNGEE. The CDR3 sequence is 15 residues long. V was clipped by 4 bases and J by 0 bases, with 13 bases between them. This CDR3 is CASSPQGNMNTEAFF. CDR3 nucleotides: TGTGCCAGCAGCCCACAGGGCAACATGAACACTGAAGCTTTCTTT.

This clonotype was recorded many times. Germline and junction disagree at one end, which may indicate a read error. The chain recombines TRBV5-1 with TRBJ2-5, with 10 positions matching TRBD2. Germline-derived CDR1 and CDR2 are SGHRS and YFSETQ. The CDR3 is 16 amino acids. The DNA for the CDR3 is TGTGCCAGCAGCTTAGGTCTAGCGGGAGTCCAAGAGACCCAGTACTTC. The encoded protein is CASSLGLAGVQETQYF.

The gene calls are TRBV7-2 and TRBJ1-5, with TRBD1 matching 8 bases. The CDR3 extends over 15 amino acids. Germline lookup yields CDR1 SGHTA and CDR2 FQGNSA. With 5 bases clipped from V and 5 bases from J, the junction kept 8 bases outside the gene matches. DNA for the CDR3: TGTGCCAGCAGCCTACGGACAGGGAGTGATCAGCCCCAGCATTTT. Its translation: CASSLRTGSDQPQHF.

The CDR3 here is CASSTGTAFEQYF. The CDR3 DNA follows: TGCGCCAGCAGCACCGGGACGGCCTTCGAGCAGTACTTC. This chain links TRBV5-1 with TRBJ2-7; D may be TRBD1 or TRBD2 (5 bases each). CDR3 size: 13 residues. The V end was cut by 4 bases, the J end by 6 bases, with 14 bases between. Germline assignment: CDR1 SGHRS and CDR2 YFSETQ.

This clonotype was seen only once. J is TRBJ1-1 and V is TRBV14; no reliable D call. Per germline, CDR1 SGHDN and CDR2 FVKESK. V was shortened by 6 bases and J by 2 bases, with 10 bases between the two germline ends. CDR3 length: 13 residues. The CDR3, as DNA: TGTGCCAGCAGATGGGGAATCAACACTGAAGCTTTCTTT. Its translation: CASRWGINTEAFF.

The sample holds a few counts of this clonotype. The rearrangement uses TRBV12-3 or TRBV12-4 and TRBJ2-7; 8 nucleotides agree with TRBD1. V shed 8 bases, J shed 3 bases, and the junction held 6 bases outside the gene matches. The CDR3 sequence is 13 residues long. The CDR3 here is CASCQGQGYEQYF. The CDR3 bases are TGTGCCAGCTGCCAAGGACAGGGCTACGAGCAGTACTTC.

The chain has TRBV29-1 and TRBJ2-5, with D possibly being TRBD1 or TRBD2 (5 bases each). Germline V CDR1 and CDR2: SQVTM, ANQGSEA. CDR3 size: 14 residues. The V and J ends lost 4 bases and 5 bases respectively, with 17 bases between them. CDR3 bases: TGCAGCGTTGGGGAGAGGGGACCAAGGGAGACCCAGTACTTC. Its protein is CSVGERGPRETQYF.

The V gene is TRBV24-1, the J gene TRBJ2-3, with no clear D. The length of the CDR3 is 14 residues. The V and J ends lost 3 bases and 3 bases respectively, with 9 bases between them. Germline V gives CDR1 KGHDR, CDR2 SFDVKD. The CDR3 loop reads CATSDGPHTDTQYF. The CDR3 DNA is TGTGCCACCAGTGATGGCCCTCATACAGATACGCAGTATTTT.

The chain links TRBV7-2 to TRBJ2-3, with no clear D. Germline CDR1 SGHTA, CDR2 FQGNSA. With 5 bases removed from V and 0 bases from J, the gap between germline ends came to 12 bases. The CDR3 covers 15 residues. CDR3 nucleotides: TGTGCCAGCAGCGTAATGCAGTCTAGCACAGATACGCAGTATTTT. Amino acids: CASSVMQSSTDTQYF.

The CDR3 loop reads CASSSLAENEQFF. The CDR3 DNA is TGTGCCAGCAGCTCCCTAGCGGAGAATGAGCAGTTCTTC. V usage is TRBV11-2 and J usage is TRBJ2-1; TRBD2 agrees at 7 bases. Trimming cost V 4 bases and J 7 bases; bases outside gene matches: 4. Germline lookup yields CDR1 SGHAT and CDR2 FQNNGV. The CDR3 totals 13 residues.

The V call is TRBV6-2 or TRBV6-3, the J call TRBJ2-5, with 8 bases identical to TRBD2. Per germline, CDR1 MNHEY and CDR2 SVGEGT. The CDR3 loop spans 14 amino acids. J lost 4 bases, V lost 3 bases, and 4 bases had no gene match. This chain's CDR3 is CASSYGAGGETQYF. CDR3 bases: TGTGCCAGCAGTTATGGGGCGGGAGGAGAGACCCAGTACTTC.

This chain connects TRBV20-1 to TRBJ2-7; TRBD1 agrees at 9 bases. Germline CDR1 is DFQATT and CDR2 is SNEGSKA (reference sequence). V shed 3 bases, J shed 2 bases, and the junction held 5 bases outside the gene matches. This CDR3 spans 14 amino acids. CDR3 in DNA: TGCAGTGCTAGGCCCGGGACAGGGACCTACGAGCAGTACTTC. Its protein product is CSARPGTGTYEQYF.

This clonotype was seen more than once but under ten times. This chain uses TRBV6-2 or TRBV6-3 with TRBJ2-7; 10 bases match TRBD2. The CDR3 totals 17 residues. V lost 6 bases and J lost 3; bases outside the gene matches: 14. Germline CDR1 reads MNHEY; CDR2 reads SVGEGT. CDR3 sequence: CASRPPGLASRGYEQYF. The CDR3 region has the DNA TGTGCCAGCAGACCCCCGGGACTAGCGTCACGCGGCTACGAGCAGTACTTC.

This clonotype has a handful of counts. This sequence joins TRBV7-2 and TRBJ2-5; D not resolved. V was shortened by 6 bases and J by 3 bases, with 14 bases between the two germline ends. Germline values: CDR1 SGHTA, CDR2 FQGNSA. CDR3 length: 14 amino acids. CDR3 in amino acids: CASRRNDGKETQYF. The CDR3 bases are TGTGCCAGCAGGCGTAACGACGGCAAAGAGACCCAGTACTTC.

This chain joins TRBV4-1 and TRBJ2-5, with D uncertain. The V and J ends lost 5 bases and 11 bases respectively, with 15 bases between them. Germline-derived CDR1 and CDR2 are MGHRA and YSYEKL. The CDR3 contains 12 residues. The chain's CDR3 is CASSDMSNEQYF. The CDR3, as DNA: TGCGCCAGCAGCGACATGTCAAATGAGCAGTACTTC.

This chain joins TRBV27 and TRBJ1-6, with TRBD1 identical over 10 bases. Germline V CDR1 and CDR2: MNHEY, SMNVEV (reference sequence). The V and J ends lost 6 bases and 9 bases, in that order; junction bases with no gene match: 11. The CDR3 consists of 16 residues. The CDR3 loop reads CASSPRDRGSSSPLHF. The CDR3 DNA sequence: TGTGCCAGCAGCCCCCGGGACAGGGGAAGTAGTTCACCCCTCCACTTT.

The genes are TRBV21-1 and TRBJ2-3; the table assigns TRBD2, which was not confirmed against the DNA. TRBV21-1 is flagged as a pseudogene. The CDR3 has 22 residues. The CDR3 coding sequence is TGTGCCAGCAGCGTAGAATCCACCGGGACTAGAGCCCGAAGGGAAAACACAGATACGCAGTATTTT. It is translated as CASSVESTGTRARRENTDTQYF.

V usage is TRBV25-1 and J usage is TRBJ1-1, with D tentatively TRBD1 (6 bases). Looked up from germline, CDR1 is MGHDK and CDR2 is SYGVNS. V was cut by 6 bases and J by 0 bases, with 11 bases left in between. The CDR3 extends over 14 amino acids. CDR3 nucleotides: TGTGCCAGCAGCCAAACAGGGCTGAACACTGAAGCTTTCTTT. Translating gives CASSQTGLNTEAFF.

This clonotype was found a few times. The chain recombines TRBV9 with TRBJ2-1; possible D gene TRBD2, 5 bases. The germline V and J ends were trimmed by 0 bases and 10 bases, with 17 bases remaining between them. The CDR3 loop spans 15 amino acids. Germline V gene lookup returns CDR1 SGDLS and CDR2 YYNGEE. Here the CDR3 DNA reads TGTGCCAGCAGCGTAGACAGCGGTCTGTTCGAGGAGCAGTTCTTC. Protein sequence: CASSVDSGLFEEQFF.